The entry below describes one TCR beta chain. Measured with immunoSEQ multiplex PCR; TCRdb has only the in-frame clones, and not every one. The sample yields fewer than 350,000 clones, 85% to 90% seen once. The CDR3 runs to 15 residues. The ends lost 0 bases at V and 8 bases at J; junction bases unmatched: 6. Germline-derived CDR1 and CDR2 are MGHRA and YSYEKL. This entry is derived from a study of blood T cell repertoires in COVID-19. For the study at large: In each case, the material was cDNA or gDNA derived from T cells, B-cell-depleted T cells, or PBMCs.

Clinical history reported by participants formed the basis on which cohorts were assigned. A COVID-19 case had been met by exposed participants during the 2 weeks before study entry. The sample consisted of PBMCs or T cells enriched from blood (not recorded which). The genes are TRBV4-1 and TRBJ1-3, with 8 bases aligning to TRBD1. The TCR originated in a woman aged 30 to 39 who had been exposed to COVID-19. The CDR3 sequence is CASSQDPGGRDTIYF. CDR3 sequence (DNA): TGCGCCAGCAGCCAAGACCCAGGGGGCAGGGACACCATATATTTT.